The 29 T cell receptor beta chains below come from one sample, sequenced in a study of cytomegalovirus exposure and HLA in healthy donors. PCR amplification relied on 60 Vbeta primers (plus 13 Jbeta primers). Repertoires were generated with immunoSEQ multiplex PCR, while TCRdb's copy carries only in-frame clones and drops some. The repertoire has 100,000 to 150,000 clones, 70% to 85% of them found once; the top ten carry approximately 2.4%. The sequenced sample was PBMCs. Receptor source: a middle-aged man in good health and CMV-seronegative.

V and J are TRBV28 and TRBJ1-2; 10 bases map to TRBD1. In germline, CDR1 is MDHEN, CDR2 SYDVKM. The CDR3 totals 16 residues. Unmatched junction bases numbered 6, after V lost 4 bases and J lost 1 base. This CDR3 is CASSSNGQGGNYGYTF. CDR3 DNA: TGTGCCAGCAGTTCCAACGGACAGGGGGGTAACTATGGCTACACCTTC.

The chain employs TRBV4-2 and TRBJ1-2; tentative D call: TRBD1 (5 bases). Germline values: CDR1 LGHNA, CDR2 YNFKEQ. With 0 bases removed from V and 7 bases from J, the gap between germline ends came to 12 bases. The CDR3 is 14 amino acids. Written as DNA, the CDR3 is TGTGCCAGCAGCCAAGATCCTGGGGCGCGTGGCTACACCTTC. It yields the protein CASSQDPGARGYTF.

The J gene is TRBJ1-6, the V gene TRBV5-6; D is unclear. The V and J ends lost 4 bases and 12 bases respectively, with 14 bases between them. CDR1 is SGHDT and CDR2 is YYEEEE in the germline V gene. CDR3 length: 13 amino acids. CDR3: CASSLTQLRPLHF. CDR3 DNA: TGTGCCAGCAGCCTTACTCAATTAAGACCCCTCCACTTT.

The J gene is TRBJ1-6, the V gene TRBV9; D perhaps matches TRBD1 (5 bases). Germline CDR1 SGDLS, CDR2 YYNGEE. The length of the CDR3 is 14 residues. The ends were cut back, 4 bases at V and 4 bases at J, with 9 bases in the middle. CDR3 sequence reads: CASSTRQYNSPLHF. Written as DNA, the CDR3 is TGTGCCAGCAGCACCCGACAGTATAATTCACCCCTCCACTTT.

Only one count was recorded for this clone. The chain employs TRBV11-3 and TRBJ1-3, with TRBD1 identical over 8 bases. Trimming cost V 5 bases and J 8 bases; bases outside gene matches: 8. The CDR3 consists of 14 residues. Per germline, CDR1 SGHNT and CDR2 YENEEA. CDR3 protein: CASSRGTGGDTIYF. The CDR3 DNA follows: TGTGCCAGCAGCCGAGGGACAGGAGGAGACACCATATATTTT.

Comments on this clone: Other nucleotide sequences in the sample specify the same CDR3. The J gene is TRBJ2-3, the V gene TRBV5-4, with 8 bases identical to TRBD2. The CDR3 runs 14 residues. The V gene end was trimmed by 4 bases and the J gene end by 1 base; junction bases not matched to a gene: 2. The V gene's germline CDR1 is SGHNT and CDR2 YYREEE (reference sequence). CDR3 amino acids: CASSLSGGTDTQYF. In DNA, the CDR3 is TGTGCCAGCAGCCTTAGCGGGGGCACAGATACGCAGTATTTT.

The rearrangement links TRBV4-3 to TRBJ2-2; D remains unclear. There are 12 residues in the CDR3. Germline-derived CDR1 and CDR2 are LGHNA and YSLEER. The germline V and J ends were trimmed by 4 bases and 8 bases, with 8 bases remaining between them. The DNA of the CDR3 is TGCGCCAGCAGCCGGAGCGTGGGGGAGCTGTTTTTT. Residues: CASSRSVGELFF.

J is TRBJ1-1 and V is TRBV7-8; D is unresolved. CDR1 SGHVS and CDR2 FQNEAQ come from the germline V gene. The V and J ends lost 4 bases and 6 bases respectively, with 15 bases between them. CDR3 length equals 14 residues. In DNA, the CDR3 is TGTGCCAGCAGCTCCGGTTACGCTCCGGCTGAAGCTTTCTTT. Protein product: CASSSGYAPAEAFF.

The sample holds one count of this clone. The V and J genes are TRBV30 and TRBJ1-2, with D unclear. The CDR3 length is 15 residues. CDR1 GTSNPN and CDR2 SVGIG come from the germline V gene (reference sequence). V lost 0 bases and J 7 bases, leaving 18 bases between the germline ends. The CDR3 protein is CAWSVLGRAGVGYTF. The CDR3 DNA follows: TGTGCCTGGAGTGTACTAGGGAGGGCCGGGGTTGGCTACACCTTC.

The chain employs TRBV5-1 and TRBJ1-2; D is uncertain. CDR3 length: 11 amino acids. The V end lost 2 bases, the J end lost 4 bases, and 3 bases lay between the germline ends. The germline V gene has CDR1 SGHRS and CDR2 YFSETQ. The CDR3 sequence: CASSFSYGYTF. The CDR3 bases are TGCGCCAGCAGCTTCAGCTATGGCTACACCTTC.

The chain couples TRBV6-5 to TRBJ1-3; no clear D. CDR3 length equals 15 residues. V was trimmed by 5 bases and J by 0 bases, leaving 11 bases between them. Germline V gene sequence: CDR1 MNHEY, CDR2 SVGAGI. The CDR3 DNA follows: TGTGCCAGCAGTCGAGGACTCAGCTCTGGAAACACCATATATTTT. This translates into CASSRGLSSGNTIYF.

The V gene is TRBV11-2, the J gene TRBJ2-7; the D is unclear. Germline V gene sequence: CDR1 SGHAT, CDR2 FQNNGV. The CDR3 spans 13 residues. Trimming left V 3 bases short and J 5 bases short, with 11 bases between. The CDR3 sequence is CASSFPRGNEQYF. The DNA for the CDR3 is TGTGCCAGCAGCTTTCCCCGAGGTAACGAGCAGTACTTC.

The chain is built from TRBV5-1 and TRBJ2-5; maybe TRBD2 (6 bases). CDR3 length: 15 amino acids. Germline CDR1 is SGHRS and CDR2 is YFSETQ. V was trimmed by 3 bases and J by 5 bases, leaving 17 bases between them. Written as DNA, the CDR3 is TGCGCCAGCAGCTCTACAGCGGTCGGAGGGGAGACCCAGTACTTC. Its protein is CASSSTAVGGETQYF.

The chain joins TRBV5-1 to TRBJ2-7, with D maybe TRBD2 (6 bases). Deletions cut 4 bases from V and 6 bases from J, with 11 bases between. Germline V gene lookup returns CDR1 SGHRS and CDR2 YFSETQ. This CDR3 comprises 12 residues. CDR3 protein: CASSPGGGEQYF. Written as DNA, the CDR3 is TGCGCCAGCAGCCCCGGGGGAGGCGAGCAGTACTTC.

A word on this clone: Distinct nucleotide sequences in the sample also encode this CDR3. The rearrangement uses TRBV5-1 and TRBJ1-1; weak D call: TRBD1 (5 bases). Trimming left V 0 bases short and J 4 bases short, with 10 bases between. The CDR3 is made up of 14 amino acids. Germline CDR1 is SGHRS and CDR2 is YFSETQ. The CDR3 DNA follows: TGCGCCAGCAGCTTGGATGGGGGAGGCACTGAAGCTTTCTTT. Translation gives CASSLDGGGTEAFF.

V gene TRBV7-2 combines with J gene TRBJ1-5; D unclear. V was shortened by 3 bases and J by 0 bases, with 9 bases between the two germline ends. The length of the CDR3 is 15 residues. In germline, CDR1 is SGHTA, CDR2 FQGNSA. The CDR3, as DNA: TGTGCCAGCAGCTTCTGGGGAGATAGCAATCAGCCCCAGCATTTT. Amino acid sequence: CASSFWGDSNQPQHF. Full variable domain (outside the CDR3, taken from reference TRBV7-2 and TRBJ1-5): GAGVSQSPSNKVTEKGKDVELRCDPISGHTALYWYRQSLGQGLEFLIYFQGNSAPDKSGLPSDRFSAERTGGSVSTLTIQRTQQEDSAVYLCASSFWGDSNQPQHFGDGTRLSIL.

This chain joins TRBV5-1 and TRBJ1-2, with unresolved D. The length of the CDR3 is 15 residues. Germline lookup yields CDR1 SGHRS and CDR2 YFSETQ. V dropped 6 bases and J dropped 0 bases, with 15 bases sitting between them. CDR3 sequence reads: CASNSGGVANYGYTF. The CDR3 region has the DNA TGCGCCAGCAACTCAGGCGGGGTGGCTAACTATGGCTACACCTTC.

CDR3 coding DNA: TGTGCCAGCAGTGTAGAGTTTAGCAATCAGCCCCAGCATTTT. Translating gives CASSVEFSNQPQHF. The V gene is TRBV6-1, the J gene TRBJ1-5; D is ambiguous. Germline-derived CDR1 and CDR2 are MNHNS and SASEGT. This CDR3 region has 14 residues. Trimming left V 4 bases short and J 0 bases short, with 7 bases between.

The chain has TRBV29-1 and TRBJ1-2, with D possibly being TRBD1 (6 bases). The CDR3 totals 18 residues. In germline, CDR1 is SQVTM, CDR2 ANQGSEA. V was shortened by 0 bases and J by 0 bases, with 20 bases between the two germline ends. DNA for the CDR3: TGCAGCGTTGAAGACCCGGCTCCAGGGGACCATGCTAACTATGGCTACACCTTC. As protein: CSVEDPAPGDHANYGYTF.

This clone was recorded only once. The chain has TRBV7-9 and TRBJ1-2, with TRBD1 as a possible D gene (5 bases). This CDR3 spans 13 amino acids. Per the germline V gene, CDR1 is SEHNR and CDR2 is FQNEAQ (reference sequence). The germline V and J ends were trimmed by 4 bases and 7 bases, with 13 bases remaining between them. The CDR3 bases are TGTGCCAGCAGCTCCTCTGGGGCTGGTGGCTACACCTTC. Translating gives CASSSSGAGGYTF.

This clone was seen a few times. The V gene is TRBV18, the J gene TRBJ1-1; D gene uncertain. Germline V CDR1 and CDR2: KGHSH, LQKENI. This CDR3 is built from 13 residues. With 5 bases removed from V and 1 base from J, the gap between germline ends came to 8 bases. The CDR3 sequence: CASSTQQNTEAFF. DNA of the CDR3: TGTGCCAGCTCAACGCAACAGAACACTGAAGCTTTCTTT.

This chain uses TRBV15 with TRBJ1-2, with D perhaps TRBD1 (6 bases). CDR3 length equals 14 residues. CDR1 is LNHNV, CDR2 YYDKDF, per germline (reference sequence). Trimming took off 4 bases at V and 2 bases at J, with 11 bases between the two ends. The CDR3 spells CATSTGGQNYGYTF. CDR3 DNA: TGTGCCACCAGCACGGGGGGGCAGAACTATGGCTACACCTTC.

The chain combines TRBV7-9 with TRBJ2-3; D is ambiguous. Trimming shortened V by 7 bases and J by 6 bases, and 11 bases separated the two germline ends. This CDR3 contains 12 residues. Germline loops: CDR1 SEHNR, CDR2 FQNEAQ (reference sequence). CDR3 protein: CASTHIWDTQYF. DNA of the CDR3: TGTGCCAGCACCCACATATGGGATACGCAGTATTTT.

This chain joins TRBV19 and TRBJ2-1, with 10 bases that match TRBD2. Losses at the gene ends were 6 bases for V and 7 bases for J; bases not matched to a gene: 9. Germline-derived CDR1 and CDR2 are LNHDA and SQIVND (reference sequence). This CDR3 has 15 residues. DNA of the CDR3: TGTGCCAGTAGATCTCTAGCGGGGGTTAGGAATGAGCAGTTCTTC. This gives the protein CASRSLAGVRNEQFF.

This chain joins TRBV9 and TRBJ1-1; 7 bases map to TRBD1. The ends lost 4 bases at V and 4 bases at J; junction bases unmatched: 4. The V gene's germline CDR1 is SGDLS and CDR2 YYNGEE. The CDR3 extends over 13 amino acids. In DNA form, the CDR3 reads TGTGCCAGCAGCTTCGACAGGGCCACTGAAGCTTTCTTT. The encoded protein is CASSFDRATEAFF.

This sequence joins TRBV5-1 and TRBJ2-3; TRBD2 matches 8 bases. V shed 4 bases and J 2 bases; nucleotides not matched to a gene: 3. Per germline, CDR1 SGHRS and CDR2 YFSETQ. The CDR3 runs to 14 residues. The CDR3 bases are TGCGCCAGCAGCACTAGCGGCTACACAGATACGCAGTATTTT. Encoded protein: CASSTSGYTDTQYF.

This rearrangement joins TRBV13 to TRBJ1-2; no clear D gene. This CDR3 comprises 14 residues. Germline V lookup: CDR1 PRHDT, CDR2 FYEKMQ (reference sequence). Deletions cut 5 bases from V and 4 bases from J, with 14 bases between. The CDR3 region has the DNA TGTGCCAGCAGCCTTCGTTCCCCCGTCTATGGCTACACCTTC. Translation gives CASSLRSPVYGYTF.

Of note for this clone: Other DNA sequences in this specimen translate into the identical CDR3. The V and J genes are TRBV30 and TRBJ1-2; D gene uncertain. Trimming removed 2 bases from V and 5 bases from J, with 6 bases in between. The germline CDR1 and CDR2 sequences are GTSNPN and SVGIG (reference sequence). The CDR3 is made up of 11 amino acids. The CDR3 sequence is CAWSPGYGYTF. The CDR3 DNA sequence: TGTGCCTGGAGTCCCGGGTATGGCTACACCTTC.

This chain uses TRBV7-8 with TRBJ1-1; tentatively, D is TRBD1 (6 bases). V was clipped by 1 base and J by 11 bases, with 17 bases between them. Germline CDR1 reads SGHVS; CDR2 reads FQNEAQ. The CDR3 totals 14 residues. The CDR3 nucleotides read TGTGCCAGCAGCTTAGGGACAAGGGGGTCGGGGGCTTTCTTT. This translates into CASSLGTRGSGAFF.